This entry is about one T cell receptor beta chain. This sample is drawn from a study of T cell clonotyping in hematopoietic cell transplantation. The CDR3 spans 18 residues. Germline V CDR1 and CDR2: MNHNS, SASEGT. J gave up 1 base and V 2 bases, and 12 bases lay outside the gene matches. TCRdb's copy holds only in-frame clones and misses some; the assay was immunoSEQ multiplex PCR. Among some 29,000 clones listed, over 65% were seen once. The time point is: recipient sample about 28 days before transplant, after cytoreduction. Samples: about 28 days before transplant, then days 30, 100 and 180 after.

This chain connects TRBV6-1 to TRBJ1-2; 8 nucleotides match TRBD1. This sample comprised peripheral blood mononuclear cells, obtained before stem cell transplant. The source is a woman in her twenties or thirties with chronic myeloid leukemia. Some clones in this sample may be carry-over from other donors' samples. The CDR3 is CASSERAGGAGVNYGYTF. The CDR3 bases are TGTGCCAGCAGTGAAAGGGCAGGGGGCGCGGGGGTTAACTATGGCTACACCTTC.